This T cell receptor (beta chain) was sequenced in a study of T cell changes during pregnancy in multiple sclerosis. The J segment lost 6 bases and the V segment lost 2 bases, leaving 14 bases of the junction unmatched. The CDR3 length is 19 residues. Germline assignment: CDR1 WSHSY and CDR2 SAAADI. The assay was immunoSEQ multiplex PCR, and TCRdb's table has in-frame clones only and misses some. The sample lists about 39,000 clones, about 90% occurring once. This clonotype was sampled from a female donor with multiple sclerosis, enrolled in a pregnancy study. Material: CD8+ T cells from peripheral blood mononuclear cells, obtained before pregnancy. The chain couples TRBV10-2 to TRBJ2-2; 11 bases are a match to TRBD1. As DNA, the CDR3 is TGCGCCAGCAGTGAGCACTCGGCCCGAACGGGACAGGGGGCCGGGGAGCTGTTTTTT. Its protein is CASSEHSARTGQGAGELFF.